This TCR beta chain came from a study of CD8+CD57+ T cells in acquired aplastic anemia. Regarding the study as a whole: The same twenty-nine CD8+ CDR3 sequences occurred in patients and in controls.

V shed 1 base and J shed 8 bases, with 14 bases lying between them. Germline-derived CDR1 and CDR2 are DFQATT and SNEGSKA (reference sequence). The CDR3 covers 14 residues. Genomic DNA constituted the template upon which TCR beta VDJ and CDR3 profiling was performed. From the reads, TCRdb called clonotypes with MiXCR, one entry per CDR3 protein. The table records about 130,000 distinct CDR3 sequences, about 46% of them present only once. This clonotype was detected many times. Its specificity is not known. The rearrangement joins TRBV20-1 to TRBJ1-4; maybe TRBD1 (6 bases). The sequenced material came from sorted CD4+, CD8+, or CD8+CD57+ T cells (not recorded which) from PBMCs. This TCR was recovered from a human donor in good health, serving as a control. This CDR3 reads CSARATGLGEKLFF. CDR3 in DNA: TGCAGTGCTAGAGCTACAGGGTTGGGGGAAAAACTGTTTTTT.